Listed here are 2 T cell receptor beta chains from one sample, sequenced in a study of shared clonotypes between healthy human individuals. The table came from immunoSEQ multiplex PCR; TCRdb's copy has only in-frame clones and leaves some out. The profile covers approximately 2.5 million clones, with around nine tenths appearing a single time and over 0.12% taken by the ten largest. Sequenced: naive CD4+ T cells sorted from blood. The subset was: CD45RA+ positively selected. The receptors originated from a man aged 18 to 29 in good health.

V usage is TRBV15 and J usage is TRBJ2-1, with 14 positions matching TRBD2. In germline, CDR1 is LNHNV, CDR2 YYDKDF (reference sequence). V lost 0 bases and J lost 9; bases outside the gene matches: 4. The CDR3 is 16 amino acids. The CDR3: CATSRDGTSGSGEQFF. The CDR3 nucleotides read TGTGCCACCAGCAGAGACGGGACTAGCGGGAGTGGTGAGCAGTTCTTC.

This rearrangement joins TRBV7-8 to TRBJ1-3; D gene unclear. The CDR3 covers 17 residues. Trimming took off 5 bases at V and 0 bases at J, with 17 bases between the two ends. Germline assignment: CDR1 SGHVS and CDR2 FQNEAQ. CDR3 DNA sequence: TGTGCCAGCAGCCCTTCGTCTTACTCCGACTCTGGAAACACCATATATTTT. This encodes CASSPSSYSDSGNTIYF.